This T cell receptor beta chain was found in a study of blood T cells in healthy people across ages. This clonotype occurred a few times. A much larger clone differs from this one at a single base, so this may be a read error. A second PCR of 7 to 11 cycles used a sample-barcoded 5' primer and a J-beta primer mix. Each sample provided no less than 3 million CDR3-containing paired-end reads. TCRdb independently ran MiXCR on the 5' RACE reads; one entry per CDR3 protein. This sample has approximately 850,000 distinct CDR3 sequences; roughly 50% occur once, and the top ten carry approximately 21%. V shed 0 bases and J shed 7 bases, with 17 bases lying between them. This CDR3 is built from 15 residues. Per germline, CDR1 SGDLS and CDR2 YYNGEE.

Sequencing input: blood. This receptor was taken from a man aged 25-45 years in good health. V is TRBV9 and J is TRBJ2-7; either TRBD1 or TRBD2 may supply D (7 bases each). This chain's CDR3 is CASSVARQGGGEQYF. CDR3 DNA sequence: TGTGCCAGCAGCGTAGCTCGACAGGGAGGGGGGGAGCAGTACTTC.